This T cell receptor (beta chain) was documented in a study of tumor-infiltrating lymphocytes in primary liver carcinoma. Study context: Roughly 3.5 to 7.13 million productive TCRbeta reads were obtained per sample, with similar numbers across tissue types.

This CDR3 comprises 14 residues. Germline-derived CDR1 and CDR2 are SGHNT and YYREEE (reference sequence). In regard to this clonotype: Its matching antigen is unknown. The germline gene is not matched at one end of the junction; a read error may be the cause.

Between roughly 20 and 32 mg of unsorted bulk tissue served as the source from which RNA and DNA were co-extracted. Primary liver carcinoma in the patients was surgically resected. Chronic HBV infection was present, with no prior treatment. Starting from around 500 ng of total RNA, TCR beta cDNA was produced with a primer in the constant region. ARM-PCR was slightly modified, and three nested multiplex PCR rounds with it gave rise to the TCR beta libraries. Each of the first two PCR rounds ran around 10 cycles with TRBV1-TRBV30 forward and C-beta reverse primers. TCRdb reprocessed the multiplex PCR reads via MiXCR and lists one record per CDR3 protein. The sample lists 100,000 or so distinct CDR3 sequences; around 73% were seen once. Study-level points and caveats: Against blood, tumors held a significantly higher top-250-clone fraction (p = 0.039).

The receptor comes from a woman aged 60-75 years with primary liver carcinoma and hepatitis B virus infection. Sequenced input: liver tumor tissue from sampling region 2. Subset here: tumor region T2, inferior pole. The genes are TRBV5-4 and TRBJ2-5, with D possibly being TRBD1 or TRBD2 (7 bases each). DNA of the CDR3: TGTGCCAGCAGCCCCAGGGGGGGACAAGAGACCCAGCATTTC. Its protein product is CASSPRGGQETQHF.